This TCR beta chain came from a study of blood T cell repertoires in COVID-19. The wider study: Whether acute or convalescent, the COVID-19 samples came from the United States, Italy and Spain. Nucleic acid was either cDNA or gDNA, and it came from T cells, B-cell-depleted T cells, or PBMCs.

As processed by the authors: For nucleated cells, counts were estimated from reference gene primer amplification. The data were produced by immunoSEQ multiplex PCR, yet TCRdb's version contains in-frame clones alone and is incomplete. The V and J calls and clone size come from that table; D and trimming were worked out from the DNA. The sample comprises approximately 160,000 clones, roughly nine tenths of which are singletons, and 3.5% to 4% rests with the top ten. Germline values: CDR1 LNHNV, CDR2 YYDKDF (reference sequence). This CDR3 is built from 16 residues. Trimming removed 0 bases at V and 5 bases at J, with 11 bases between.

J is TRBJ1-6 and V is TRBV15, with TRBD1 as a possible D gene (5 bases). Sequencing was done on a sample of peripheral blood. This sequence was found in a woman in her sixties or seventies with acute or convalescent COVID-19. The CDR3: CATSRDWGRDNSPLHF. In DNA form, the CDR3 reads TGTGCCACCAGCAGAGATTGGGGCAGGGATAATTCACCCCTCCACTTT.